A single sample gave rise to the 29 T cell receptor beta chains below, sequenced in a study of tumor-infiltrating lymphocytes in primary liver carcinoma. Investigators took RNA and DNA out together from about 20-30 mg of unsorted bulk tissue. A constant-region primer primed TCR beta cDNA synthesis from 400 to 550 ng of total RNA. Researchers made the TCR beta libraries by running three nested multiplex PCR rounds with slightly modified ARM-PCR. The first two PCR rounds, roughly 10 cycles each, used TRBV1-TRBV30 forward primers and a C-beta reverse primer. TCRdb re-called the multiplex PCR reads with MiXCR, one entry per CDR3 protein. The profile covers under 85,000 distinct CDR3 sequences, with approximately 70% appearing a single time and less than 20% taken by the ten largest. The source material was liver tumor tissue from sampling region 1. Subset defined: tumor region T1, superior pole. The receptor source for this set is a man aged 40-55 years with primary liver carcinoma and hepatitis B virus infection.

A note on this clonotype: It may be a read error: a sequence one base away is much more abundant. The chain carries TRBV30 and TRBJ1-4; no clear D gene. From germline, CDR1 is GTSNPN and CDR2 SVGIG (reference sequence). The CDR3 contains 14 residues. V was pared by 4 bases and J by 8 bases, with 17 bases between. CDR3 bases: TGTGCCTGGACCACCTCCAAGGGAGGGGAAAAACTGTTTTTT. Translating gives CAWTTSKGGEKLFF.

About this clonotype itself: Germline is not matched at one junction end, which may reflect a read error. CDR3 in amino acids: CGSNSDRDRVDTGELLF. For the CDR3, the DNA is TGTGGCAGCAACTCTGATCGGGACAGGGTCGACACCGGGGAGCTGTTGTTT. The gene calls are TRBV11-2 and TRBJ2-2, with 9 bases lining up with TRBD1. CDR1 and CDR2 from the germline V gene are SGHAT and FQNNGV. The CDR3 runs to 17 residues.

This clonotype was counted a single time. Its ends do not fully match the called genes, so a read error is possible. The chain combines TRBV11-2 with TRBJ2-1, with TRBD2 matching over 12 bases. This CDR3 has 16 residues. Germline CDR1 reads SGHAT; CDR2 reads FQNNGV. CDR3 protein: CVSSLRLAGDFNKQFF. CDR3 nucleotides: TGTGTCAGCAGCTTACGACTAGCGGGAGATTTCAATAAGCAGTTCTTC.

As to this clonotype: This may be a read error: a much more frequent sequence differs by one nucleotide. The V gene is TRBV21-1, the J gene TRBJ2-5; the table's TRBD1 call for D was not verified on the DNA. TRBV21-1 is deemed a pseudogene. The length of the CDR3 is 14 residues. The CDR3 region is CASSKEWTRETQYF. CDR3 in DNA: TGTGCCAGCAGCAAAGAGTGGACAAGAGAGACCCAGTACTTC.

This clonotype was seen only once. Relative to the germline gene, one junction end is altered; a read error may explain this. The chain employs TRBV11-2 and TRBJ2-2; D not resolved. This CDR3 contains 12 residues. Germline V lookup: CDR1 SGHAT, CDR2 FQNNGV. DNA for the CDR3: TGTGCCAACAGCGTCGACCGCGGGGAGCTGTTTTTT. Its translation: CANSVDRGELFF.

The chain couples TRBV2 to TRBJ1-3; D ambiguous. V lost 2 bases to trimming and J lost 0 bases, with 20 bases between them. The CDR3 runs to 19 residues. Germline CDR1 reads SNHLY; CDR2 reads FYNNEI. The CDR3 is CASSESVGPATSSGNTIYF. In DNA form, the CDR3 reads TGTGCCAGCAGTGAATCTGTGGGTCCGGCCACCTCCTCTGGAAACACCATATATTTT.

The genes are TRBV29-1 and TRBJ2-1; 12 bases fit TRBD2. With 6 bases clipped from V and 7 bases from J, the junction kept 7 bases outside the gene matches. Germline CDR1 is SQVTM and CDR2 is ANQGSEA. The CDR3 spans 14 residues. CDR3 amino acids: CSVGLAGLSNEQFF. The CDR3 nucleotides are TGCAGCGTCGGACTAGCGGGATTATCAAATGAGCAGTTCTTC.

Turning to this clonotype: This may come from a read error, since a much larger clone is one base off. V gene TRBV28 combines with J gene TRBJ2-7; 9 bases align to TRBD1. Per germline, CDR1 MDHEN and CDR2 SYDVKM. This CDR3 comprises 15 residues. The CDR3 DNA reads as TGTACCAGCAGTTCCCACCGGGACAGGGCCTCCTGGCAGTACTTC. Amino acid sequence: CTSSSHRDRASWQYF.

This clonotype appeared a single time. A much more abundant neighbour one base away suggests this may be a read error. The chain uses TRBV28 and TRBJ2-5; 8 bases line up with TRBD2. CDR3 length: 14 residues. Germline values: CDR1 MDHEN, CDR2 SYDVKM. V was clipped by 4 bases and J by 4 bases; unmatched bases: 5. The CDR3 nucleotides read TGTGCCAGCAGTTCGGGACTAGTGGGAGAGACCCAGTACTTC. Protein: CASSSGLVGETQYF.

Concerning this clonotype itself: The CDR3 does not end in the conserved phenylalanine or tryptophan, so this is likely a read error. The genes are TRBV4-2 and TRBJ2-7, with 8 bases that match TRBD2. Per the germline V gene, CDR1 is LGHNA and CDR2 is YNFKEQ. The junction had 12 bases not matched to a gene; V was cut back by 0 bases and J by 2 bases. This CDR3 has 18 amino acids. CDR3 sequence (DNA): TGTGCCAGCAGCCAAGAGGTCGCGAGCGGGAGTGTACCCTACGAGCAGTACTAC. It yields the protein CASSQEVASGSVPYEQYY.

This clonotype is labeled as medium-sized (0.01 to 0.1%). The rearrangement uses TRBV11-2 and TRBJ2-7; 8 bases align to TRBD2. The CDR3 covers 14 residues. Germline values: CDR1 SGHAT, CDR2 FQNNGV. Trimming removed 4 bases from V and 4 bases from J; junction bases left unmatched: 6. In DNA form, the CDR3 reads TGTGCCAGCAGCTCTGGCGGGGGGTGGTACGAGCAGTACTTC. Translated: CASSSGGGWYEQYF.

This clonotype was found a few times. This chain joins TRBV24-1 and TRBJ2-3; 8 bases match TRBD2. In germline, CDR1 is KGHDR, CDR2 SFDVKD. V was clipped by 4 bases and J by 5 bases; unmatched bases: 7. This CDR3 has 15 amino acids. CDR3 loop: CATSDAGGLGDTQYF. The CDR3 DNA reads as TGTGCCACCAGTGACGCGGGAGGCCTTGGAGATACGCAGTATTTT.

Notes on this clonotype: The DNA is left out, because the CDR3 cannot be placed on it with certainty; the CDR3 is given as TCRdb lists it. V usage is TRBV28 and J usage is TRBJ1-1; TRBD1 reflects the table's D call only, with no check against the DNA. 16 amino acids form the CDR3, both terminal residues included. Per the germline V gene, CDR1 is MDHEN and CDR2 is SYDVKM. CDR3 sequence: CSSTLAFVGAGTEASF.

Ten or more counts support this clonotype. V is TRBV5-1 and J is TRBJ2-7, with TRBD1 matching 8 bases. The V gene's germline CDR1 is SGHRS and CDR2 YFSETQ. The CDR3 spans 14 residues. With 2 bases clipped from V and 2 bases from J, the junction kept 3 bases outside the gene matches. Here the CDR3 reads CASSFRDRTYEQYF. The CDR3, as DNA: TGCGCCAGCAGCTTCCGGGACAGGACCTACGAGCAGTACTTC. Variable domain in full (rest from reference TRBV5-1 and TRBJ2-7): KAGVTQTPRYLIKTRGQQVTLSCSPISGHRSVSWYQQTPGQGLQFLFEYFSETQRNKGNFPGRFSGRQFSNSRSEMNVSTLELGDSALYLCASSFRDRTYEQYFGPGTRLTVT.

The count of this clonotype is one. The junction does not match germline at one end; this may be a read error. The CDR3 reads CASTLGGGAFEQYF. Written as DNA, the CDR3 is TGTGCCAGCACTTTAGGAGGGGGCGCGTTTGAGCAGTACTTC. The chain carries TRBV28 and TRBJ2-7, with D maybe TRBD1 (7 bases). This CDR3 is 14 amino acids long. The germline V gene has CDR1 MDHEN and CDR2 SYDVKM.

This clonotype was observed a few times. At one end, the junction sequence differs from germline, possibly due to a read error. The CDR3 is CASSRMGRQGFGTEAFF. In DNA form, the CDR3 reads TGTGCCAGTAGCCGAATGGGGAGACAGGGGTTCGGCACTGAAGCCTTCTTT. The chain links TRBV11-2 to TRBJ1-1, with TRBD1 matching 8 bases. Germline loops: CDR1 SGHAT, CDR2 FQNNGV. The CDR3 has 17 amino acids.

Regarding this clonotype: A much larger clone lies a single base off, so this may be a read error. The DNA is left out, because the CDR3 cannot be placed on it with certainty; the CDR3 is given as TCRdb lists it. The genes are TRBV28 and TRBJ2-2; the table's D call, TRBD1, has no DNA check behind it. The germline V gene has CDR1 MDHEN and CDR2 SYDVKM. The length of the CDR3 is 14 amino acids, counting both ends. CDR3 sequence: CASSWGAGTGELSF.

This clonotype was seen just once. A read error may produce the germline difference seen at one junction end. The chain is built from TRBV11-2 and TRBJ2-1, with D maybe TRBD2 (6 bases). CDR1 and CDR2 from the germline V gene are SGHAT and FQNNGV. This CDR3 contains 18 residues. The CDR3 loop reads CASRFDPRRTGRYNEQFF. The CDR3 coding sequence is TGCGCCAGCAGGTTTGACCCTAGGAGGACCGGGAGATACAATGAGCAGTTCTTC.

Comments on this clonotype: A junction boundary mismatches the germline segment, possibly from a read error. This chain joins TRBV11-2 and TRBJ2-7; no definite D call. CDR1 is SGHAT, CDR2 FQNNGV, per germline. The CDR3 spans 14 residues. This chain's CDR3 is CASSFGVPRIELYF. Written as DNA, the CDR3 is TGCGCCAGCAGCTTCGGAGTTCCTCGAATCGAGTTGTACTTC.

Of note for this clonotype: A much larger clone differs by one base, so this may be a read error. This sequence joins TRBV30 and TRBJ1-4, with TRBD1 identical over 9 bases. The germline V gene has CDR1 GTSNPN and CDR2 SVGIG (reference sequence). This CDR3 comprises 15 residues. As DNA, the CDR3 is TGTGCCCACCAGACAGGGGGAGCGGCTAATGAAAAACAGTTTTTT. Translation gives CAHQTGGAANEKQFF.

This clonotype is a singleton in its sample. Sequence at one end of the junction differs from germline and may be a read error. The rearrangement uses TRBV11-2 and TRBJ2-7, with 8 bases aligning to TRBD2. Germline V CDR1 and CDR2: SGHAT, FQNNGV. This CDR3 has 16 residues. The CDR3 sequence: CASSSAGGRPPYKQYF. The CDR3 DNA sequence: TGTGCCAGCAGTTCAGCGGGCGGGAGGCCCCCCTACAAGCAGTACTTC.

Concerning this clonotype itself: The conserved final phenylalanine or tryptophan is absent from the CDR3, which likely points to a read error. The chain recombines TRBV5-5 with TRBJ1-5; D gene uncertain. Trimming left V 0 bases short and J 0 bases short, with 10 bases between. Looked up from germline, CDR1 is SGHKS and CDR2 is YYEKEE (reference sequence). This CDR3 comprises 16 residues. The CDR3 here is CASSLDPHCSNQPQHL. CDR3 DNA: TGTGCCAGCAGCTTGGACCCCCACTGTAGCAATCAGCCCCAGCATCTT.

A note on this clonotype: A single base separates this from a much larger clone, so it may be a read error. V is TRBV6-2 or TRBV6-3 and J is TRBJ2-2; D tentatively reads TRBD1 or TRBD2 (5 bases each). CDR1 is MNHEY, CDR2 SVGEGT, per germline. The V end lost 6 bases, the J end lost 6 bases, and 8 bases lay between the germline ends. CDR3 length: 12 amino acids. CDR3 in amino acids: CASSLGAGELFF. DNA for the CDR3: TGTGCCAGCAGCCTGGGGGCCGGGGAGCTGTTTTTT.

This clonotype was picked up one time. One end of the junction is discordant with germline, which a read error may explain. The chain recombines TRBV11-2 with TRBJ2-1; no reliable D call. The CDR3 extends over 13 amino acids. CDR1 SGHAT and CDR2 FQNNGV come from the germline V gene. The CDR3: CANSLYDAYEQLF. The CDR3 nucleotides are TGTGCCAACAGCTTATATGATGCCTATGAGCAGCTCTTC.

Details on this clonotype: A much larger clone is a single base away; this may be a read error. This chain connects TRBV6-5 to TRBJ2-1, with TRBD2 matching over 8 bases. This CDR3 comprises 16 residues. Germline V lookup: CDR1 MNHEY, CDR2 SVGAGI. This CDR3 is CASSSPAAGAYNEQSF. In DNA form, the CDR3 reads TGTGCCAGCAGTTCCCCGGCAGCGGGAGCTTACAATGAGCAGTCCTTC.

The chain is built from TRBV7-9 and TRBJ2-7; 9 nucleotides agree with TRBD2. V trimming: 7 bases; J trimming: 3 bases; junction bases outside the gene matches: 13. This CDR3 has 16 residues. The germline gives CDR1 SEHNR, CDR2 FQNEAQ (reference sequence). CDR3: CASNGGLAVSFYEQYF. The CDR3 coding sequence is TGTGCCAGCAACGGGGGACTAGCCGTTTCCTTCTACGAGCAGTACTTC.

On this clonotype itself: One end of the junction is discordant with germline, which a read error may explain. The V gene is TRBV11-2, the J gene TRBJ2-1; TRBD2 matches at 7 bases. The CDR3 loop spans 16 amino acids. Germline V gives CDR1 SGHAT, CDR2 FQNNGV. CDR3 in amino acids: CASSFRLAGDFNEQMF. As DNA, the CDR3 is TGTGCCAGCAGCTTTCGACTAGCAGGAGATTTCAATGAGCAGATGTTC.

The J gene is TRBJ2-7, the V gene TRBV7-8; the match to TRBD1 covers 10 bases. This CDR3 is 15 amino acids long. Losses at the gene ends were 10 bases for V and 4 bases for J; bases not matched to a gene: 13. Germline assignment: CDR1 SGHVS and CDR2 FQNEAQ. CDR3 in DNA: TGTGCCAACAGGAAGGGACAGGGGCCCTCTTACGAGCAGTACTTC. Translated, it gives CANRKGQGPSYEQYF. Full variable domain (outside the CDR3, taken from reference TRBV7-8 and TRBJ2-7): GAGVSQSPRYKVAKRGQDVALRCDPISGHVSLFWYQQALGQGPEFLTYFQNEAQLDKSGLPSDRFFAERPEGSVSTLKIQRTQQEDSAVYLCANRKGQGPSYEQYFGPGTRLTVT.

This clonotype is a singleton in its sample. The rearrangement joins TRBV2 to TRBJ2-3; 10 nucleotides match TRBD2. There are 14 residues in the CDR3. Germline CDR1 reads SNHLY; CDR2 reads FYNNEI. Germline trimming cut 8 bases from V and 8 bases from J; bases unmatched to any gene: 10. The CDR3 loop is CASGSSGRGATQYF. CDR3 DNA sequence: TGTGCCAGCGGTTCTAGCGGGAGAGGGGCTACGCAGTATTTT.